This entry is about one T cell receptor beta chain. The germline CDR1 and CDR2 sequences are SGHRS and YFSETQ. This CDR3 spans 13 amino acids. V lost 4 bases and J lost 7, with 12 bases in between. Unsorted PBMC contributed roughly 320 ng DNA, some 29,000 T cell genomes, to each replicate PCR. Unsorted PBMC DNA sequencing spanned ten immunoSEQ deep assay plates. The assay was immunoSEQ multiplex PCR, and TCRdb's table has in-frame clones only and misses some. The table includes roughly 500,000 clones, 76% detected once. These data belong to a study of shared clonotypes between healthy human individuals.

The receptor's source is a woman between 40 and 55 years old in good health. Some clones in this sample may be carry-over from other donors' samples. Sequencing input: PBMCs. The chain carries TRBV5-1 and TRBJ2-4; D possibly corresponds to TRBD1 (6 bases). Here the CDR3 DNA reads TGCGCCAGCAGCCACCTGGGGGCCAACATTCAGTACTTC. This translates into CASSHLGANIQYF.